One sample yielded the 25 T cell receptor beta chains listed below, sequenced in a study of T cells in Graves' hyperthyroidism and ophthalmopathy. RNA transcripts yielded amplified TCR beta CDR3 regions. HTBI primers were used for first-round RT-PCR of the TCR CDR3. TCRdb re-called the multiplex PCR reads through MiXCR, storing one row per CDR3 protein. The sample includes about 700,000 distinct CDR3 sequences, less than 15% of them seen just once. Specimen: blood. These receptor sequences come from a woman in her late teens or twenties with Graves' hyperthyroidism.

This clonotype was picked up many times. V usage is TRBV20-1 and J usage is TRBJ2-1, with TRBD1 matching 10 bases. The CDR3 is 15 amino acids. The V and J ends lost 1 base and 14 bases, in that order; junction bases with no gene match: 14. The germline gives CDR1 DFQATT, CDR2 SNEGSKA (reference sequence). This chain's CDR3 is CSARARRDRGRWEFF. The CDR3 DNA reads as TGCAGTGCTAGAGCCCGGCGTGACAGGGGGCGATGGGAGTTCTTC.

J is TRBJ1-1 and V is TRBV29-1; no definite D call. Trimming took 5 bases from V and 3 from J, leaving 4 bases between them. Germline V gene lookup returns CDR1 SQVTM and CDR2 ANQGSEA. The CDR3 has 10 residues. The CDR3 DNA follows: TGCAGCGTTTCGTACACTGAAGCTTTCTTT. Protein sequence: CSVSYTEAFF.

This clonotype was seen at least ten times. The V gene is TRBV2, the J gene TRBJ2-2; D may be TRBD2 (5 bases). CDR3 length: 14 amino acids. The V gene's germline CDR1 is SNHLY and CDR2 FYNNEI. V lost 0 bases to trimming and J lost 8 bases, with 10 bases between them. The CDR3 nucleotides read TGTGCCAGCAGTGAAGCGCATCGGGGTGGGGAGCTGTTTTTT. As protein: CASSEAHRGGELFF.

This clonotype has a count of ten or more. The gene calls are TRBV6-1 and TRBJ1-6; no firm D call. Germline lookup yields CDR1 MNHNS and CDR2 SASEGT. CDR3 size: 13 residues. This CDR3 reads CGGSSVNNSPLHF. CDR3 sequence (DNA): TGTGGGGGTTCTAGCGTCAACAATTCACCCCTCCACTTT.

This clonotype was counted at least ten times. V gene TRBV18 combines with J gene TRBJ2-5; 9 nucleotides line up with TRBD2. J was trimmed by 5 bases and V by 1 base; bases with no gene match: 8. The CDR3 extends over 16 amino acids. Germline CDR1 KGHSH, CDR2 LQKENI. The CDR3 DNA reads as TGTGCCAGCTCACCACGGCCTAGCGGGATGGGTGAGACCCAGTACTTC. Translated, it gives CASSPRPSGMGETQYF. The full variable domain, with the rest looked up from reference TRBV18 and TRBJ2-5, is NAGVMQNPRHLVRRRGQEARLRCSPMKGHSHVYWYRQLPEEGLKFMVYLQKENIIDESGMPKERFSAEFPKEGPSILRIQQVVRGDSAAYFCASSPRPSGMGETQYFGPGTRLLVL.

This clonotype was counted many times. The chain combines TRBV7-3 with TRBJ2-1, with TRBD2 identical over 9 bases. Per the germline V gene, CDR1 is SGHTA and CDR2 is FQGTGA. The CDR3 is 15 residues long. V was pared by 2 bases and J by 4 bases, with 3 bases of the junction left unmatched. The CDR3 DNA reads TGTGCCAGCAGCTTAGCTAGCGGGGTTTACAATGAGCAGTTCTTC. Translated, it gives CASSLASGVYNEQFF.

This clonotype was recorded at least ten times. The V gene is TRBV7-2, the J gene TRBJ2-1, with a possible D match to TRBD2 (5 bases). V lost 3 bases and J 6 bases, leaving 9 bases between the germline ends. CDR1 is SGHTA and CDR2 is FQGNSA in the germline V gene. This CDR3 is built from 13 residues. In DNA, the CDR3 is TGTGCCAGCAGCTTCGAGGGCGGCAATGAGCAGTTCTTC. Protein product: CASSFEGGNEQFF.

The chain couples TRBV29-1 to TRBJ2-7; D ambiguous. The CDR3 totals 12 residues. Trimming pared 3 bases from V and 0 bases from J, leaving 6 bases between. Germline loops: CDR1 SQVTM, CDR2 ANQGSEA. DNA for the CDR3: TGCAGCGTTGAGGGCATCTCCTACGAGCAGTACTTC. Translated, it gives CSVEGISYEQYF.

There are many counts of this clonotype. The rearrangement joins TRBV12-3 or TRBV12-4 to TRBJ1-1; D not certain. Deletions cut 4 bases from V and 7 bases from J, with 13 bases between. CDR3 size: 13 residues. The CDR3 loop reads CASSSPGSYEAFF. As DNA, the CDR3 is TGTGCCAGCAGTTCCCCTGGGTCCTATGAAGCTTTCTTT.

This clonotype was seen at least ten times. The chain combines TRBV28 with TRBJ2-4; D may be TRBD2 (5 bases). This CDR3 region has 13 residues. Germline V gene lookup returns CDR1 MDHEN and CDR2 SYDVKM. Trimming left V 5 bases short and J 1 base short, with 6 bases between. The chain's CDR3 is CASSGEAKNIQYF. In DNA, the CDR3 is TGTGCCAGCAGTGGGGAGGCCAAAAACATTCAGTACTTC.

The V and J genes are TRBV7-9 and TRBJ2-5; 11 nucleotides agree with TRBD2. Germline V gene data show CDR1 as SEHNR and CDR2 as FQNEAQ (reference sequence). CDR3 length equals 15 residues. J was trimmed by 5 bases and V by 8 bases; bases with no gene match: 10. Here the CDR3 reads CASGIAGGPGETQYF. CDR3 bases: TGTGCCAGCGGGATAGCGGGAGGGCCGGGGGAGACCCAGTACTTC.

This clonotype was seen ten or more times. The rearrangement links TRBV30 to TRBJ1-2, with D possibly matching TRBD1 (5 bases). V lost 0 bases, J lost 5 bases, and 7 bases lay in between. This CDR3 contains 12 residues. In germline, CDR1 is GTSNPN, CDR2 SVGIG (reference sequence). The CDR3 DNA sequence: TGTGCCTGGAGTGTAAAGGGGTATGGCTACACCTTC. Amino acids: CAWSVKGYGYTF.

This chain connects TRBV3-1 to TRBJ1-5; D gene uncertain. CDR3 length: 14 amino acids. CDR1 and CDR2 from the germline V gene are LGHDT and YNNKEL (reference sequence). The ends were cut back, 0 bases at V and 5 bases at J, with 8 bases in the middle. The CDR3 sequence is CASSQEGKYQPQHF. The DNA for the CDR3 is TGTGCCAGCAGCCAAGAGGGGAAATATCAGCCCCAGCATTTT.

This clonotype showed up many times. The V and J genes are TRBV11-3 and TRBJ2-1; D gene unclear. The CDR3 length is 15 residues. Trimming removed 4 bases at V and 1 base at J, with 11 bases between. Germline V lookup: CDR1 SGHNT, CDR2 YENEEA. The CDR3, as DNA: TGTGCCAGCAGCTCGAGTAGAGGTTCCTACAATGAGCAGTTCTTC. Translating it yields CASSSSRGSYNEQFF.

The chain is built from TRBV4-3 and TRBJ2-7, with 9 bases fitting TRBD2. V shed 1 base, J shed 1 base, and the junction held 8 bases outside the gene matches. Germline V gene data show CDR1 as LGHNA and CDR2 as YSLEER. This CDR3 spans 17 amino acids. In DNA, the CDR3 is TGCGCCAGCAGCCAAGGTCTAGCGGGACTTTTTTCCTACGAGCAGTACTTC. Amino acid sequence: CASSQGLAGLFSYEQYF.

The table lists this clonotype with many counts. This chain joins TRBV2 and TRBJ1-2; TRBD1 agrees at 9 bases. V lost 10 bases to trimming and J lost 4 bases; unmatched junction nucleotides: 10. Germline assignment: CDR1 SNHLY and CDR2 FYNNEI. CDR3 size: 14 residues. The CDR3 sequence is CANLRRTGAYGYTF. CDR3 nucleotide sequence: TGTGCCAACCTCAGAAGGACAGGGGCCTATGGCTACACCTTC.

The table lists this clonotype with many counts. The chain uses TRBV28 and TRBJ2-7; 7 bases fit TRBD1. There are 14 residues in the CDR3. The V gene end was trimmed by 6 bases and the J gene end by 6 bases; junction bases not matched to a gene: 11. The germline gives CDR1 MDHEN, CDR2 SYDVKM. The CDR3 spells CASRQGGLSSEQYF. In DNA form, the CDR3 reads TGTGCCAGCAGACAAGGGGGCCTATCAAGCGAGCAGTACTTC.

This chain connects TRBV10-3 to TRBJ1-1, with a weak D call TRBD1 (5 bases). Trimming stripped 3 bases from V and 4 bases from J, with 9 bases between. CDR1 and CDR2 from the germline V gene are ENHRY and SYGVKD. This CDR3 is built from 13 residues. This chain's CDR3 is CAISDPGTTEAFF. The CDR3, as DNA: TGTGCCATCAGTGACCCAGGGACCACTGAAGCTTTCTTT.

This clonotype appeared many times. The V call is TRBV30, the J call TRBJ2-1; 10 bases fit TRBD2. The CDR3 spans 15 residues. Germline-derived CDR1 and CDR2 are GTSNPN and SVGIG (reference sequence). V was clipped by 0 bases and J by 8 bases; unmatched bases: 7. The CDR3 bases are TGTGCCTGGAGTGTCAGCGGGAGGGCCGTCCATGAGCAGTTCTTC. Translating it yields CAWSVSGRAVHEQFF.

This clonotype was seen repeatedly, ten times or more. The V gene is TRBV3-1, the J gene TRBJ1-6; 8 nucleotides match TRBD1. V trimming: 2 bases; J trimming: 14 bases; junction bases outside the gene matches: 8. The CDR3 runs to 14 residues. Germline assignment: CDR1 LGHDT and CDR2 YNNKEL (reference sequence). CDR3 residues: CASSQPGQGSTLHF. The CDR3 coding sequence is TGTGCCAGCAGCCAACCCGGACAGGGTAGTACCCTCCACTTT.

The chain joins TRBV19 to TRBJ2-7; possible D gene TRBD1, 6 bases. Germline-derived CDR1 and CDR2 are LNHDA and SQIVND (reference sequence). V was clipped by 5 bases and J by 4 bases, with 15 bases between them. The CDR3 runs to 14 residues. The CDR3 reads CASSWDINGYEQYF. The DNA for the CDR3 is TGTGCCAGTAGTTGGGACATCAACGGGTACGAGCAGTACTTC.

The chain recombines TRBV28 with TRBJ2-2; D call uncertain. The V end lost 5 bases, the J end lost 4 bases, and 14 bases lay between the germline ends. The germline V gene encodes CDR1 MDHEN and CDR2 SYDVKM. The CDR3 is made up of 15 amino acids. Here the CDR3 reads CASSPPGPSTGELFF. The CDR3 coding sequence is TGTGCCAGCAGTCCTCCCGGCCCAAGCACCGGGGAGCTGTTTTTT.

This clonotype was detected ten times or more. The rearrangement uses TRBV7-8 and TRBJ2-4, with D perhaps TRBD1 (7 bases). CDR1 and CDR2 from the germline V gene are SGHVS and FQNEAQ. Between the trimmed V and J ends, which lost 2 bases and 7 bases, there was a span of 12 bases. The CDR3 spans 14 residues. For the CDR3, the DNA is TGTGCCAGCAGCTTATTGGAGGGGGCGAACATTCAGTACTTC. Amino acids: CASSLLEGANIQYF.

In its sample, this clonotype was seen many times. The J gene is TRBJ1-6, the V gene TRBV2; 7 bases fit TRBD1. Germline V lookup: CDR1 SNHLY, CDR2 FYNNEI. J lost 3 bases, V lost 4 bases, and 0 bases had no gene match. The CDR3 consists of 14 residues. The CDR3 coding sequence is TGTGCCAGCAGTGGGGACAGCTATAATTCACCCCTCCACTTT. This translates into CASSGDSYNSPLHF.

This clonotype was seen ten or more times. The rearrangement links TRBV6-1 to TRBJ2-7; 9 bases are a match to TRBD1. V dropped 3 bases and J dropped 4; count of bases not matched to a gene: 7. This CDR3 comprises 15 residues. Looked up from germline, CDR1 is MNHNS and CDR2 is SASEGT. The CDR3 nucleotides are TGTGCCAGCAGTGATATGACAGGGGGGGGTTACGAGCAGTACTTC. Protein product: CASSDMTGGGYEQYF.